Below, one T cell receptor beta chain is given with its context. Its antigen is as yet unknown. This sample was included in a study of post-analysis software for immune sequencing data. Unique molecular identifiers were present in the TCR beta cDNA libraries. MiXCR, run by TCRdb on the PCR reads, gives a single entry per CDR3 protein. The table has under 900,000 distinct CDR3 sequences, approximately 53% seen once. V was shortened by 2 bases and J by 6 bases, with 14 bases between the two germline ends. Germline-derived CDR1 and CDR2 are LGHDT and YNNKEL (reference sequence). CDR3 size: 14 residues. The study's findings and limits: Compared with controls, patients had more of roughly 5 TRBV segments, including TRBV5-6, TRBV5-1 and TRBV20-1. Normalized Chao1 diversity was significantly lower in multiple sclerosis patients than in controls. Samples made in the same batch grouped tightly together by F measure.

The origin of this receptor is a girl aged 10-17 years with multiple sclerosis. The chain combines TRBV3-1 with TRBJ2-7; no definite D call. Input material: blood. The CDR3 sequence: CASSQYGKHGEQYF. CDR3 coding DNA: TGTGCCAGCAGCCAATACGGAAAACACGGCGAGCAGTACTTC.